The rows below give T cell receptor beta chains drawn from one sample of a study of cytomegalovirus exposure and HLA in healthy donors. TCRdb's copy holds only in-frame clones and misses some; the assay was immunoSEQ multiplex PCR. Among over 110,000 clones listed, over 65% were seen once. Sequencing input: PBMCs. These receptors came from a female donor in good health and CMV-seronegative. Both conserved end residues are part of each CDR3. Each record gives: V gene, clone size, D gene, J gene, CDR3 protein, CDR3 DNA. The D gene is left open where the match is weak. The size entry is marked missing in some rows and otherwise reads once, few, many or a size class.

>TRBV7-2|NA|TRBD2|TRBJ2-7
CASSLDASGGIWSYEQYF
TGTGCCAGCAGCTTAGACGCTAGCGGGGGAATCTGGTCCTACGAGCAGTACTTC
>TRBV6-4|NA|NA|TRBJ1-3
CARAGDTIYF
TGTGCCCGCGCCGGGGACACCATATATTTT
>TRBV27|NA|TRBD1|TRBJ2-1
CASRDRGWNEQFF
TGTGCCAGCCGGGACAGGGGATGGAATGAGCAGTTCTTC
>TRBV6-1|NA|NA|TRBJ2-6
CASSEGRGRGGSGANVLTF
TGTGCCAGCAGTGAGGGGCGGGGACGGGGTGGTTCTGGGGCCAACGTCCTGACTTTC
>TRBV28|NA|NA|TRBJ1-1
CASSLRGGLGTEAFF
TGTGCCAGCAGTTTACGGGGGGGGCTAGGCACTGAAGCTTTCTTT
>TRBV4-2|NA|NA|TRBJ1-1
CASSGESGLSGTVNTEAFF
TGTGCCAGCAGCGGGGAAAGCGGACTCTCCGGGACTGTGAACACTGAAGCTTTCTTT
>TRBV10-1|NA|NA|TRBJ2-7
CASSTGRNEQYF
TGCGCCAGCAGCACAGGGAGAAACGAGCAGTACTTC
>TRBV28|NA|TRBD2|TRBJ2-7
CASSSIQSRLAGGPYEQYF
TGTGCCAGCAGTTCTATTCAATCAAGACTAGCGGGAGGGCCCTACGAGCAGTACTTC
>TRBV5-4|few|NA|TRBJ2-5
CASSAAGIQETQYF
TGTGCCAGCAGCGCGGCAGGGATCCAAGAGACCCAGTACTTC
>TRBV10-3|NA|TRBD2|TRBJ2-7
CAISAGLAGGPSYEQYF
TGTGCCATCAGTGCGGGACTAGCGGGAGGGCCATCCTACGAGCAGTACTTC
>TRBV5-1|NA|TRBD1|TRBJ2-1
CASSLDRGFEQFF
TGCGCCAGCAGCTTGGACAGGGGATTTGAGCAGTTCTTC
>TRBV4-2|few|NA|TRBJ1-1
CASSRTEGVGTEAFF
TGTGCCAGCAGCCGCACCGAGGGGGTGGGTACTGAAGCTTTCTTT
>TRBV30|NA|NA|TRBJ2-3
CAWSKAGRPDTQYF
TGTGCCTGGAGTAAGGCGGGGCGTCCAGATACGCAGTATTTT
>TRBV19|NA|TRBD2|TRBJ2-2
CASSQAGGLSTGELFF
TGTGCCAGTAGCCAAGCGGGGGGGCTAAGTACCGGGGAGCTGTTTTTT
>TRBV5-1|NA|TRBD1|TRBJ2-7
CASSLQTGSHEQYF
TGCGCCAGCAGCCTGCAGACAGGGTCCCACGAGCAGTACTTC
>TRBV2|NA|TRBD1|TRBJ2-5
CATTFGGQGDETQYF
TGTGCCACCACCTTTGGGGGACAGGGCGATGAGACCCAGTACTTC
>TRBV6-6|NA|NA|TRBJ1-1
CASSYSMNTEAFF
TGTGCCAGCAGTTACAGCATGAACACTGAAGCTTTCTTT
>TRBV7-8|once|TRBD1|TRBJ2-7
CASSLAAGQGYEQYF
TGTGCCAGCAGCTTAGCGGCGGGACAGGGGTACGAGCAGTACTTC
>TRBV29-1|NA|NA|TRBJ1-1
CSVARGLNTEAFF
TGCAGCGTTGCCAGGGGCCTGAACACTGAAGCTTTCTTT
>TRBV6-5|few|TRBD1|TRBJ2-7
CASSLWDRGEQYF
TGTGCCAGCAGTCTATGGGACAGAGGCGAGCAGTACTTC
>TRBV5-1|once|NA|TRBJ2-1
CASSARGTYNEQFF
TGCGCCAGCAGCGCCCGGGGAACCTACAATGAGCAGTTCTTC
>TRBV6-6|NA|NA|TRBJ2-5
CASSYPGERETQYF
TGTGCCAGCAGTTATCCGGGAGAAAGGGAGACCCAGTACTTC
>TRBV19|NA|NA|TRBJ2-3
CASSILLGTDTQYF
TGTGCCAGTAGTATACTACTTGGCACAGATACGCAGTATTTT
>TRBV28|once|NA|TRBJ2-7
CASSYPTGIYEQYF
TGTGCCAGCAGTTACCCCACGGGTATATACGAGCAGTACTTC
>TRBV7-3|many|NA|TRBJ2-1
CASSSDLGGEQFF
TGTGCCAGCAGCTCGGACCTTGGAGGTGAGCAGTTCTTC
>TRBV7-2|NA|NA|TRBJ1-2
CASSLKGFTGYPF
TGTGCCAGCAGCTTAAAGGGGTTTACTGGCTACCCCTTC
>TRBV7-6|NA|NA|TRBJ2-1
CASSQGGSYNEQFF
TGTGCCAGCAGCCAAGGGGGCTCCTACAATGAGCAGTTCTTC
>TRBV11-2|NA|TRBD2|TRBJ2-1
CASSLGNAGLAAEQFF
TGTGCCAGCAGCTTAGGGAACGCGGGGCTAGCGGCTGAGCAGTTCTTC
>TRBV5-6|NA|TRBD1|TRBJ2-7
CASSSVTGTGDHEQYF
TGTGCCAGCAGCTCCGTCACCGGGACAGGGGACCACGAGCAGTACTTC
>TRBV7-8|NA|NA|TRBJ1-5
CASSLAPRANQPQHF
TGTGCCAGCAGCTTAGCGCCCAGGGCAAATCAGCCCCAGCATTTT
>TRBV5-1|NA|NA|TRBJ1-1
CASSSGDHRNTEAFF
TGCGCCAGCAGTTCGGGGGATCATAGGAACACTGAAGCTTTCTTT
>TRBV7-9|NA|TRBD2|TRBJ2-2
CASRGLAAPSTGELFF
TGTGCCAGCAGGGGACTAGCGGCTCCCTCCACCGGGGAGCTGTTTTTT
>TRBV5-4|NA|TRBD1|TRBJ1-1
CASSFPSPGGHKTTEAFF
TGTGCCAGCAGCTTCCCATCCCCAGGGGGCCATAAGACCACTGAAGCTTTCTTT
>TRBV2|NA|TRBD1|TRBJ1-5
CASSWGQGRGNSNQPQHF
TGTGCCAGCAGCTGGGGACAGGGAAGAGGGAATAGCAATCAGCCCCAGCATTTT
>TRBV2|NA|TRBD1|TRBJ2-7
CASSYSGTGLDEQYF
TGTGCCAGCAGTTATTCCGGGACAGGGCTAGACGAGCAGTACTTC
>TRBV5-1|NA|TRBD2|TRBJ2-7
CASSLNPSGGYEQYF
TGCGCCAGCAGCTTGAATCCTAGCGGGGGTTACGAGCAGTACTTC
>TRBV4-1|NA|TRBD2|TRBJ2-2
CASSPFSSGGAVGELFF
TGCGCCAGCAGCCCCTTTTCCAGCGGGGGGGCCGTCGGGGAGCTGTTTTTT
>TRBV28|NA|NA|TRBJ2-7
CASSQDSYEQYF
TGTGCCAGCAGTCAAGACAGCTACGAGCAGTACTTC
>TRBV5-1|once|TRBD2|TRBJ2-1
CASSLRTGLAANEQFF
TGCGCCAGCAGCTTGCGCACGGGACTAGCGGCCAATGAGCAGTTCTTC
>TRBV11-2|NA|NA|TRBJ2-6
CASSFSSGANVLTF
TGTGCCAGCAGCTTTAGCTCTGGGGCCAACGTCCTGACTTTC
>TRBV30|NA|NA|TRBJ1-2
CAWRPGDYGYTF
TGTGCCTGGAGGCCGGGGGACTATGGCTACACCTTC
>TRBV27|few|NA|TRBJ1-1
CASSVDRGNTEAFF
TGTGCCAGCAGTGTGGACAGAGGGAACACTGAAGCTTTCTTT
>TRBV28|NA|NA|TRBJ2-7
CASSFLFPKDNGSYEQYF
TGTGCCAGCAGTTTCCTGTTTCCAAAGGACAACGGATCCTACGAGCAGTACTTC
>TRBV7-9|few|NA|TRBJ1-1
CASSLGQGKNTEAFF
TGTGCCAGCAGCTTAGGGCAGGGGAAGAACACTGAAGCTTTCTTT
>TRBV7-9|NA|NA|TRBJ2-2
CASSANPGSGELFF
TGTGCCAGCAGCGCAAACCCGGGGTCCGGGGAGCTGTTTTTT
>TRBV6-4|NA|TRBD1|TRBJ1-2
CASSARQGKGGYTF
TGTGCCAGCAGTGCCAGACAGGGGAAAGGAGGCTACACCTTC
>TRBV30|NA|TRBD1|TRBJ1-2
CAWSRGTAPGYGYTF
TGTGCCTGGAGTCGGGGGACAGCCCCTGGCTATGGCTACACCTTC
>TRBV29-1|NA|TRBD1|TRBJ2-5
CSVEDRGQETQYF
TGCAGCGTTGAAGACAGGGGGCAAGAGACCCAGTACTTC
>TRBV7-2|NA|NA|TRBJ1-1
CASSLLSTEAFF
TGTGCCAGCAGCTTACTGAGCACTGAAGCTTTCTTT
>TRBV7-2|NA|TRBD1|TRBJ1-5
CASSLEGGPNQPQHF
TGTGCCAGCAGCTTAGAAGGGGGCCCCAATCAGCCCCAGCATTTT
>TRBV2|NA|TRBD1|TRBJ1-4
CASTSGQGPSNEKLFF
TGTGCCAGCACTTCGGGACAGGGGCCGTCAAATGAAAAACTGTTTTTT
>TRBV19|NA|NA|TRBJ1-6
CASSIEDSGNSPLHF
TGTGCCAGTAGTATAGAGGACAGTGGGAATTCACCCCTCCACTTT
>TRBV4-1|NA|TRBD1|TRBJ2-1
CASSQETGVSYNEQFF
TGCGCCAGCAGCCAAGAGACAGGGGTAAGCTACAATGAGCAGTTCTTC
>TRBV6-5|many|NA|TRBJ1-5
CASRPQGINQPQHF
TGTGCCAGCAGGCCCCAGGGAATCAATCAGCCCCAGCATTTT
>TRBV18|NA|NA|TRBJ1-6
CASSAQSSYNSPLHF
TGTGCCAGCTCAGCACAGAGCTCCTATAATTCACCCCTCCACTTT